The 8 T cell receptor beta chains listed next were all sequenced from one sample in a study of preoperative IRX-2 immunotherapy in early breast cancer (dated by TCRdb to about 2019). The intended sense of this specimen's treatment or condition label: preoperative locoregional IRX-2 cytokine immunotherapy. Libraries were built with the immunoSEQ multiplex PCR assay. What TCRdb holds here is the immuneACCESS table cut down to in-frame rearrangements. Part of the clones is not present; checked against another copy, under half of the missing clones reflect an unresolved V gene, and the others are unexplained. Recorded for this sample are 30,000 to 35,000 clones; less than 90% of them occurred a single time. The ten most abundant clones make up around 2.7% of the sample. The specimen comprised lymph node tissue, sampled from a patient treated with IRX-2 immunotherapy. These receptors all come from a human donor with breast cancer.

The chain couples TRBV28 to TRBJ1-2; the match to TRBD1 covers 8 bases. The CDR3 runs to 15 residues. Germline loops: CDR1 MDHEN, CDR2 SYDVKM. The V and J ends lost 1 base and 5 bases, in that order; junction bases with no gene match: 6. The DNA for the CDR3 is TGTGCCAGCAGTTTATCCTTCGGACAGGGATATGGCTACACCTTC. The encoded protein is CASSLSFGQGYGYTF.

The V call is TRBV7-7, the J call TRBJ1-1, with D maybe TRBD1 (6 bases). Germline lookup yields CDR1 SSHAT and CDR2 FNYEAQ (reference sequence). The CDR3 length is 14 residues. V lost 2 bases, J lost 3 bases, and 10 bases lay in between. CDR3 DNA: TGTGCCAGCAGCTTAAGGTCAGGGGACACTGAAGCTTTCTTT. Amino acid sequence: CASSLRSGDTEAFF.

The rearrangement joins TRBV29-1 to TRBJ2-1; D perhaps matches TRBD1 (6 bases). The CDR3 sequence is 13 residues long. In germline, CDR1 is SQVTM, CDR2 ANQGSEA. V dropped 6 bases and J dropped 3 bases, with 12 bases sitting between them. The CDR3 is CSVQGDIYNEQFF. The DNA for the CDR3 is TGCAGCGTACAAGGGGACATCTACAATGAGCAGTTCTTC.

This chain connects TRBV19 to TRBJ1-1; no reliable D call. Trimming removed 3 bases from V and 4 bases from J, with 9 bases in between. Looked up from germline, CDR1 is LNHDA and CDR2 is SQIVND (reference sequence). The CDR3 extends over 13 amino acids. This chain's CDR3 is CASSIGPATEAFF. The CDR3 nucleotides are TGTGCCAGTAGTATCGGTCCCGCCACTGAAGCTTTCTTT.

With respect to this clone: The junction shows a germline mismatch at one end, possibly a read error. The V and J genes are TRBV27 and TRBJ1-5; no clear D gene. Per germline, CDR1 MNHEY and CDR2 SMNVEV (reference sequence). This CDR3 is 12 amino acids long. The DNA of the CDR3 is TGTGCCACCAGTGACCCCCTAGGGCCCCAGCATTTT. The encoded protein is CATSDPLGPQHF.

V is TRBV6-8 and J is TRBJ2-7; no reliable D call. The germline V gene has CDR1 MNHGY and CDR2 SAAAGT. Trimming left V 0 bases short and J 2 bases short, with 2 bases between. The CDR3 is 12 amino acids. The CDR3 nucleotides read TGTGCCAGCAGTTACTCAACCTACGAGCAGTACTTC. It translates to CASSYSTYEQYF.

This clone was counted a few times. The chain couples TRBV30 to TRBJ1-1; unclear D gene. Trimming took off 0 bases at V and 8 bases at J, with 10 bases between the two ends. Looked up from germline, CDR1 is GTSNPN and CDR2 is SVGIG (reference sequence). The CDR3 totals 12 residues. Written as DNA, the CDR3 is TGTGCCTGGAGTGTATGGGGAACCGAAGCTTTCTTT. Its protein is CAWSVWGTEAFF.

The table lists this clone with a count of one. The gene calls are TRBV7-2 and TRBJ1-2; D not certain. CDR1 is SGHTA, CDR2 FQGNSA, per germline. Trimming removed 6 bases from V and 4 bases from J, with 12 bases in between. CDR3 length equals 13 residues. CDR3 nucleotide sequence: TGTGCCAGCAGTATCGGGAATCGCTATGGCTACACCTTC. Protein: CASSIGNRYGYTF.